Here is one TCR beta chain with its context. This entry is derived from a study of Ad26.COV2.S vaccination and SARS-CoV-2 variants. Sequencing was performed with immunoSEQ multiplex PCR; in TCRdb, only in-frame clones are kept and a portion is missing. Of approximately 340,000 clones in the sample, 90% to 95% are singletons; the top ten hold roughly 3.9%. CDR1 and CDR2 from the germline V gene are MNHEY and SMNVEV (reference sequence). The V and J ends lost 4 bases and 5 bases respectively, with 8 bases between them. The CDR3 has 12 residues. The rearrangement links TRBV27 to TRBJ1-1; D gene uncertain. The material sequenced was peripheral blood, taken after recovery from COVID-19. This TCR derives from a human donor who had recovered from COVID-19. The CDR3 region is CASSSGRTEAFF. The CDR3 nucleotides read TGTGCCAGCAGTTCCGGGAGGACTGAAGCTTTCTTT.